The 16 T cell receptor beta chains below come from one sample, sequenced in a study of blood T cell repertoires in COVID-19. Sequenced by immunoSEQ multiplex PCR; TCRdb stores in-frame clones only, minus some. This table has some 120,000 clones, 90% appearing once. Sequencing was performed on peripheral blood. The receptor source for this set is a middle-aged man with active COVID-19.

The V call is TRBV5-4, the J call TRBJ2-1; 7 bases map to TRBD2. V lost 1 base, J lost 3 bases, and 7 bases stayed unmatched. CDR3 length: 16 residues. The germline gives CDR1 SGHNT, CDR2 YYREEE (reference sequence). Here the CDR3 reads CASSLLVQRGYNEQFF. The CDR3, as DNA: TGTGCCAGCAGCTTGTTAGTCCAGCGGGGCTACAATGAGCAGTTCTTC.

V and J are TRBV12-3 or TRBV12-4 and TRBJ1-5; TRBD1 might be the D (6 bases). The CDR3 has 13 amino acids. The V end was cut by 6 bases, the J end by 7 bases, with 13 bases between. The CDR3: CASSYRVRQPQHF. As DNA, the CDR3 is TGTGCCAGCAGCTACAGGGTCCGCCAGCCCCAGCATTTT.

The genes are TRBV11-3 and TRBJ1-1, with D possibly being TRBD1 (5 bases). This CDR3 contains 14 residues. CDR1 and CDR2 (germline): SGHNT, YENEEA. V lost 4 bases and J 4 bases, leaving 13 bases between the germline ends. The CDR3 region has the DNA TGTGCCAGCAGCTCGAATACAGGACCCACTGAAGCTTTCTTT. This codes for CASSSNTGPTEAFF.

The chain links TRBV7-9 to TRBJ2-2, with a tentative D call TRBD2 (6 bases). Germline assignment: CDR1 SEHNR and CDR2 FQNEAQ (reference sequence). Trimming left V 1 base short and J 3 bases short, with 9 bases between. CDR3 length: 15 residues. CDR3 DNA: TGTGCCAGCAGCTTAGGGACTACCTACACCGGGGAGCTGTTTTTT. Translation: CASSLGTTYTGELFF.

The count of this clone is one. The chain carries TRBV5-8 and TRBJ1-5; 8 positions agree with TRBD1. The CDR3 extends over 16 amino acids. The V and J ends lost 4 bases and 3 bases, in that order; junction bases with no gene match: 9. Germline lookup yields CDR1 SGHTS and CDR2 YDEGEE. This CDR3 is CASSPGQGRNNQPQHF. The CDR3 coding sequence is TGTGCCAGCAGCCCCGGACAGGGACGGAACAATCAGCCCCAGCATTTT. The whole variable domain, remainder taken from reference TRBV5-8 and TRBJ1-5, is EAGVTQSPTHLIKTRGQQATLRCSPISGHTSVYWYQQALGLGLQFLLWYDEGEERNRGNFPPRFSGRQFPNYSSELNVNALELEDSALYLCASSPGQGRNNQPQHFGDGTRLSIL.

The gene calls are TRBV6-5 and TRBJ1-4; 12 bases match TRBD1. J was trimmed by 10 bases and V by 6 bases; bases with no gene match: 9. There are 15 residues in the CDR3. Germline-derived CDR1 and CDR2 are MNHEY and SVGAGI. The CDR3 reads CASSRSGTGGLKLFF. The DNA for the CDR3 is TGTGCCAGCAGCCGGTCGGGGACAGGGGGCCTAAAACTGTTTTTT.

The chain couples TRBV27 to TRBJ1-5; 9 positions agree with TRBD1. V trimming: 6 bases; J trimming: 7 bases; junction bases outside the gene matches: 10. CDR3 length: 15 amino acids. Looked up from germline, CDR1 is MNHEY and CDR2 is SMNVEV (reference sequence). The CDR3 here is CASRLTGGGMQPQHF. CDR3 DNA: TGTGCCAGCAGACTAACAGGGGGCGGGATGCAGCCCCAGCATTTT.

CDR3 in amino acids: CASLRYSRPYEQYF. Here the CDR3 DNA reads TGTGCCAGCCTTAGGTACAGCCGTCCGTACGAGCAGTACTTC. This sequence joins TRBV2 and TRBJ2-7; D remains ambiguous. The CDR3 is 14 residues long. V dropped 8 bases and J dropped 4 bases, with 18 bases sitting between them. Germline CDR1 is SNHLY and CDR2 is FYNNEI. Variable domain in full (rest from reference TRBV2 and TRBJ2-7): EPEVTQTPSHQVTQMGQEVILRCVPISNHLYFYWYRQILGQKVEFLVSFYNNEISEKSEIFDDQFSVERPDGSNFTLKIRSTKLEDSAMYFCASLRYSRPYEQYFGPGTRLTVT.

The rearrangement joins TRBV6-6 to TRBJ1-5; possibly TRBD1 for D (6 bases). Trimming shortened V by 6 bases and J by 5 bases, and 14 bases separated the two germline ends. CDR1 and CDR2 from the germline V gene are MNHNY and SVGAGI (reference sequence). This CDR3 comprises 14 residues. CDR3 nucleotide sequence: TGTGCCAGCAGATTACAGGGAGGGGATCAGCCCCAGCATTTT. It yields the protein CASRLQGGDQPQHF.

This sequence joins TRBV30 and TRBJ2-4; 7 bases fit TRBD1. Germline loops: CDR1 GTSNPN, CDR2 SVGIG (reference sequence). This CDR3 region has 14 residues. Trimming took 5 bases from V and 0 from J; bases not matched to a gene: 4. The CDR3: CAWSQGLAKNIQYF. The CDR3 DNA reads TGTGCCTGGTCACAGGGGTTAGCCAAAAACATTCAGTACTTC. Filled out from reference TRBV30 and TRBJ2-4, the complete variable domain reads SQTIHQWPATLVQPVGSPLSLECTVEGTSNPNLYWYRQAAGRGLQLLFYSVGIGQISSEVPQNLSASRPQDRQFILSSKKLLLSDSGFYLCAWSQGLAKNIQYFGAGTRLSVL.

Notes on this clone: A junction boundary mismatches the germline segment, possibly from a read error. The chain is built from TRBV7-3 and TRBJ1-5; no firm D call. Germline V gives CDR1 SGHTA, CDR2 FQGTGA. This CDR3 is 16 amino acids long. The CDR3 DNA sequence: TGTGCCAGCAGGTTAAAGAGGGCTGATAGCAATCAGCCCCAGCATTTT. This sequence encodes CASRLKRADSNQPQHF.

This chain joins TRBV18 and TRBJ2-7; no firm D call. The CDR3 has 11 amino acids. The ends were cut back, 4 bases at V and 5 bases at J, with 6 bases in the middle. The germline V gene encodes CDR1 KGHSH and CDR2 LQKENI. CDR3 in amino acids: CASSHGDEQYF. The CDR3, as DNA: TGTGCCAGCTCACACGGTGACGAGCAGTACTTC.

CDR3 region: CASSWGLAEQYF. CDR3 DNA sequence: TGTGCCAGCAGTTGGGGACTAGCGGAGCAGTATTTT. This chain connects TRBV12-3 or TRBV12-4 to TRBJ2-3, with 11 bases identical to TRBD2. There are 12 residues in the CDR3. V was pared by 4 bases and J by 11 bases, with 2 bases of the junction left unmatched.

The chain employs TRBV18 and TRBJ2-3; TRBD1 matches at 9 bases. The V gene's germline CDR1 is KGHSH and CDR2 LQKENI. Trimming at V came to 3 bases and at J to 4 bases, leaving 5 bases not matched to a gene. The CDR3 loop spans 15 amino acids. CDR3 DNA sequence: TGTGCCAGCTCACCTGGGACAGGGCGAGCAGATACGCAGTATTTT. Translated: CASSPGTGRADTQYF.

This sequence joins TRBV4-2 and TRBJ2-3, with 9 nucleotides matching TRBD2. The CDR3 consists of 18 residues. Germline assignment: CDR1 LGHNA and CDR2 YNFKEQ. Germline trimming cut 3 bases from V and 6 bases from J; bases unmatched to any gene: 16. The CDR3 nucleotides are TGTGCCAGCAGCCACGAACCGGGACTAGCCGGGGGGGCGGATACGCAGTATTTT. Translation gives CASSHEPGLAGGADTQYF.

The rearrangement uses TRBV28 and TRBJ1-3, with D maybe TRBD1 (5 bases). V lost 8 bases to trimming and J lost 0 bases, with 14 bases between them. The CDR3 extends over 15 amino acids. Per germline, CDR1 MDHEN and CDR2 SYDVKM. For the CDR3, the DNA is TGTGCCAGCGGCGGGACTCCAGACTCTGGAAACACCATATATTTT. Translation: CASGGTPDSGNTIYF.